The entry below gives a single TCR delta chain sequence along with its context. Its antigen is unknown. Germline V gene data show CDR1 as TSWWSYY and CDR2 as QGS. V gave up 0 bases and J gave up 0 bases, with 29 bases separating them. The CDR3 is made up of 22 amino acids. These data come from a study of Vδ1+ human thymocytes. Overall study results and limits: Thymic TRG and TRD repertoires appeared highly polyclonal, with Gaussian CDR3 length distributions. Bulk repertoire data may be misinterpreted because of unexpected Vdelta2 sequences.

Extracted RNA was reverse transcribed into cDNA. CDR3 amplicons came from multiplex PCR with pooled V-gene forward and constant-region reverse primers. TCRdb made new clone calls on the multiplex PCR reads using CATT. Found here are about 58,000 delta-chain clones, roughly 15% of them singletons; the top ten hold about 0.4%. The chain recombines TRDV1 with TRDJ1, with D unclear. Sequencing was performed on Vdelta1+ gamma-delta thymocytes from the thymus. The subset: FACS-sorted CD3+ TCRalphabeta- TCRVdelta1+ TCRVdelta2- thymocytes. The TCR originated in a girl in the first two years of life who had congenital heart surgery. As DNA, the CDR3 is TGTGCTCTTGGGGAACTATATAAGTTCCGACCAAGTACGCACGGGTACACCGATAAACTCATCTTT. It yields the protein CALGELYKFRPSTHGYTDKLIF.